This entry lists 3 T cell receptor beta chains sequenced from one sample in a study of blood T cell repertoires in COVID-19. Generated by immunoSEQ multiplex PCR, the TCRdb table keeps only in-frame clones and is missing some. The sample lists about 40,000 clones; about 87% were seen once. Sequencing was performed on peripheral blood. The receptors shown here come from a woman in her sixties or seventies with acute or convalescent COVID-19.

This sequence joins TRBV11-2 and TRBJ2-1, with 7 nucleotides matching TRBD1. V trimming: 3 bases; J trimming: 16 bases; junction bases outside the gene matches: 9. This CDR3 is 12 amino acids long. The germline V gene has CDR1 SGHAT and CDR2 FQNNGV. The CDR3 loop reads CASSFQGDRQFF. The CDR3 DNA reads TGTGCCAGCAGCTTCCAGGGGGACCGCCAATTCTTC.

This chain links TRBV18 with TRBJ1-5; D unresolved. V dropped 3 bases and J dropped 4 bases, with 10 bases sitting between them. This CDR3 has 14 residues. Germline-derived CDR1 and CDR2 are KGHSH and LQKENI. In DNA, the CDR3 is TGTGCCAGCTCACCGGAGGCAGAAAATCAGCCCCAGCATTTT. Amino acid sequence: CASSPEAENQPQHF.

This chain connects TRBV13 to TRBJ1-5; D remains unclear. Trimming removed 2 bases from V and 4 bases from J, with 3 bases in between. CDR3 length: 12 residues. The germline V gene encodes CDR1 PRHDT and CDR2 FYEKMQ (reference sequence). The DNA of the CDR3 is TGTGCCAGCAGCTTACGTAATCAGCCCCAGCATTTT. Translation: CASSLRNQPQHF.